Below, 8 T cell receptor beta chains from the same sample are listed, as sequenced in a study of blood T cell repertoires in COVID-19. Assay: immunoSEQ multiplex PCR; the TCRdb copy retains only in-frame clones and omits some. In the table there are around 230,000 clones, 88% of which are singletons. The material sequenced was PBMCs or T cells enriched from blood (not recorded which). The receptors were gathered from a woman in her 30s who had recovered from COVID-19.

This clone has a single count. This chain uses TRBV6-6 with TRBJ1-4; 9 bases map to TRBD1. Trimming at V came to 5 bases and at J to 6 bases, leaving 10 bases not matched to a gene. This CDR3 has 16 amino acids. Germline loops: CDR1 MNHNY, CDR2 SVGAGI (reference sequence). CDR3 protein: CASSPQGTGKDEKLFF. The CDR3 DNA is TGTGCCAGCAGTCCCCAGGGGACAGGGAAGGATGAAAAACTGTTTTTT.

This chain links TRBV7-3 with TRBJ1-1; 10 bases are shared with TRBD1. Per the germline V gene, CDR1 is SGHTA and CDR2 is FQGTGA. The CDR3 contains 13 residues. With 5 bases clipped from V and 6 bases from J, the junction kept 3 bases outside the gene matches. The CDR3 region has the DNA TGTGCCAGCAGCGTTGGACAGGGGGCTGAAGCTTTCTTT. Protein: CASSVGQGAEAFF.

DNA of the CDR3: TGTGCCAGCAGCCAAGCGTACAGCCTAAGCACAGATACGCAGTATTTT. Protein: CASSQAYSLSTDTQYF. The chain has TRBV4-2 and TRBJ2-3, with D hard to call. This CDR3 region has 16 residues. Germline loops: CDR1 LGHNA, CDR2 YNFKEQ. The V end lost 1 base, the J end lost 0 bases, and 11 bases lay between the germline ends.

The rearrangement links TRBV12-3 or TRBV12-4 to TRBJ2-1, with unresolved D. The CDR3 runs to 12 residues. V was trimmed by 4 bases and J by 6 bases, leaving 7 bases between them. CDR3 nucleotides: TGTGCCAGCAGTTATTTGAGCAATGAGCAGTTCTTC. This translates into CASSYLSNEQFF.

CDR3 region: CASSMQGLWTEAFF. The DNA for the CDR3 is TGTGCCAGTAGTATGCAGGGATTGTGGACTGAAGCTTTCTTT. V usage is TRBV19 and J usage is TRBJ1-1, with D possibly being TRBD1 (5 bases). This CDR3 has 14 amino acids. Germline V gives CDR1 LNHDA, CDR2 SQIVND (reference sequence). Between the trimmed V and J ends, which lost 3 bases and 5 bases, there was a span of 13 bases.

The chain uses TRBV18 and TRBJ2-1, with TRBD2 identical over 9 bases. V was pared by 2 bases and J by 6 bases, with 5 bases of the junction left unmatched. The CDR3 is 15 residues long. CDR1 and CDR2 (germline): KGHSH, LQKENI. The CDR3 loop is CASSPGLAGTNEQFF. The CDR3 DNA is TGTGCCAGCTCACCAGGGCTAGCGGGGACCAATGAGCAGTTCTTC.

The chain links TRBV5-1 to TRBJ1-2, with 8 bases lining up with TRBD1. Germline CDR1 and CDR2: SGHRS and YFSETQ. The V segment lost 3 bases and the J segment 1 base; nucleotides outside the gene matches: 5. The CDR3 extends over 15 amino acids. The CDR3 protein is CASSWTGTGNYGYTF. Written as DNA, the CDR3 is TGCGCCAGCAGCTGGACAGGGACGGGTAACTATGGCTACACCTTC. Filled out from reference TRBV5-1 and TRBJ1-2, the complete variable domain reads KAGVTQTPRYLIKTRGQQVTLSCSPISGHRSVSWYQQTPGQGLQFLFEYFSETQRNKGNFPGRFSGRQFSNSRSEMNVSTLELGDSALYLCASSWTGTGNYGYTFGSGTRLTVV.

This clone was seen a handful of times. The V and J genes are TRBV6-5 and TRBJ1-2, with D perhaps TRBD1 (6 bases). This CDR3 contains 14 residues. Germline V lookup: CDR1 MNHEY, CDR2 SVGAGI. With 4 bases removed from V and 5 bases from J, the gap between germline ends came to 14 bases. CDR3: CASSSNRVGYGYTF. In nucleotides, the CDR3 is TGTGCCAGCAGTTCTAACAGGGTGGGGTATGGCTACACCTTC.